This record covers a single TCR beta chain. Its antigen remains unidentified. Per-nucleotide qualities are absent, and no much larger clonotype sits a single base away. This entry is derived from a study of a mutant IDH1 vaccine in newly diagnosed glioma (dated by TCRdb to the early 2020s). About the study as a whole: Eight vaccinations were administered to patients in weeks 1, 3, 5, 7, 11, 15, 19 and 23, corresponding to visits V03 through V10. The roughly 32 treated patients were around 60% male and about 40% female, with a mean age of 40.4 years. Vaccination began 4-6 weeks after radiotherapy alone, or alongside temozolomide cycles in the chemotherapy-containing groups. For exploratory analyses, 25 treated patients had longitudinal TCRB deep sequencing done wherever samples were available. Before enrollment, patients had received standard therapy of radiotherapy alone, temozolomide alone, or radiochemotherapy with temozolomide; most received the combination. Six visits were used for peripheral blood collection: V03 (baseline), V05, V07, V10, V12 and V13.

The CDR3 starts with the cysteine, ends with the phenylalanine, and has 14 residues. Of all the DNA, just the CDR3 is kept, 42 bases in frame from base 1. Cut back by 6 bases and 3 bases, the V and J ends lie 14 bases apart. The germline V gene encodes CDR1 SGHNT and CDR2 YENEEA. The time point label on this specimen signifies: week 5, during vaccination. Each vaccine dose was 300 ug of a 20-mer mutant IDH1 peptide in Montanide, given subcutaneously with topical imiquimod. All donors had newly diagnosed IDH1-mutant astrocytomas of WHO grade 3 or 4 that showed loss of nuclear ATRX. The samples were drawn from NOA16, a multicentre, single-arm, open-label phase I trial in Germany that tested a mutant IDH1 peptide vaccine in humans for the first time. Genomic DNA for TCRB sequencing was extracted from EDTA blood using the DNeasy Blood and Tissue Kit. Broader findings and caveats from the paper: Selection of PBMC samples for TCRB deep sequencing was based on availability. Pseudoprogression appeared unrelated to alterations in the top peripheral T cell clonotypes detected by TCRB sequencing. Immune responses induced by the vaccine were seen in 90% to 95% of patients across multiple MHC alleles. It was noted by the authors that analyses of patient blood samples could not be reproduced owing to sample limitations.

The method was the immunoSEQ multiplex PCR assay. Following the manufacturer's protocol, the hsTCRB Kit was used to amplify rearranged TCR beta chain sequences. TCRB libraries were sequenced on an Illumina MiSeq. Per the authors' processing: The proprietary platform of the kit vendor was used for demultiplexing, trimming and gene mapping. The table was pulled from immuneACCESS by TCRdb, which kept in-frame rearrangements only. Such tables lose some clones; where checked, under half of the loss comes from unresolved V genes, and the rest has no known cause. The V and J calls and the clone size are those of that table, but D and trimming were determined from the DNA. The sample table contains 60,000 or so clones; only one count was recorded for around 84% of them. About 7% of the sample goes to the ten largest clones.

Sequencing used PBMCs, obtained from a glioma patient whose treatment included an IDH1 peptide vaccine. The rearranged chain carries TRBV11-3 and TRBJ1-1, with the D gene not confidently named. This TCR was recovered from a woman aged 45 to 65 with glioma. The CDR3 here reads CASSPTHKDTEAFF. The sequenced DNA: TGTGCCAGCAGTCCAACCCATAAAGACACTGAAGCTTTCTTT.